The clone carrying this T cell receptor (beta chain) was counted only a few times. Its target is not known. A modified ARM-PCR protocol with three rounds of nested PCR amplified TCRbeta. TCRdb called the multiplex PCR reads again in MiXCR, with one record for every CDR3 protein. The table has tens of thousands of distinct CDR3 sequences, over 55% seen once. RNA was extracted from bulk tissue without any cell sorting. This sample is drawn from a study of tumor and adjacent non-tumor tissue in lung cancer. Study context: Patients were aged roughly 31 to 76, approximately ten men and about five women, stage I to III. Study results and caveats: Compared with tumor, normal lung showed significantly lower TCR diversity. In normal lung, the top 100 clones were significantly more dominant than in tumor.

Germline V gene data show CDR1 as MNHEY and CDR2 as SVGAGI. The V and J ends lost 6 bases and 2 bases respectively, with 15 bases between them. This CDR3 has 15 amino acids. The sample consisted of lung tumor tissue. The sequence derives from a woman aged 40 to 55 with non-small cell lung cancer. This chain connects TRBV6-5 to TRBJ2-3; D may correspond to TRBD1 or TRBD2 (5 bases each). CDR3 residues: CASRNGNRNTDTQYF. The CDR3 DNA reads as TGTGCCAGCAGAAACGGGAACAGGAACACAGATACGCAGTATTTT.